This T cell receptor beta chain was sequenced for a study of T cells and copy number aberrations in small-cell lung cancer. This CDR3 has 14 amino acids. Germline V gives CDR1 LNHNV, CDR2 YYDKDF (reference sequence). This clone was observed once. An end of the junction does not agree with germline; a read error may underlie this. Repertoires were generated with immunoSEQ multiplex PCR, while TCRdb's copy carries only in-frame clones and drops some. Of around 6,100 clones in the sample, less than 85% were seen once. V usage is TRBV15 and J usage is TRBJ2-7; D is uncertain. Sequenced sample: normal tissue next to the tumor. This clonotype originated in a woman aged 70-85 years with small cell lung cancer. Some clones in this sample may be carry-over from other donors' samples. The CDR3 sequence is CVTSSRRSSYEQYF. CDR3 nucleotides: TGTGTCACCAGCAGCCGACGGAGCTCCTACGAGCAGTACTTC.